Listed below are T cell receptor beta chains from one sample, sequenced in a study of cytomegalovirus exposure and HLA in healthy donors. TCRdb keeps only in-frame clones here, not all; method: immunoSEQ multiplex PCR. This table holds 100,000 to 150,000 clones. Sequenced input: PBMCs. Receptors were obtained from a man aged 40-49 years in good health and CMV-seronegative. CDR3s include the opening cysteine and the closing phenylalanine or tryptophan. The order of the fields is J gene, D gene, V gene, CDR3 protein, CDR3 DNA. A D gene is named only where the DNA matches it firmly.

>TRBJ2-3|TRBD1|TRBV5-1
CASSRDRGEWGTDTQYF
TGCGCCAGCAGCCGGGACAGGGGGGAGTGGGGCACAGATACGCAGTATTTT
>TRBJ2-3|-|TRBV10-3
CAIMGGRGDTQYF
TGTGCCATCATGGGCGGACGAGGGGATACGCAGTATTTT
>TRBJ2-3|TRBD2|TRBV6-1
CASSGSGTTRTDTQYF
TGTGCCAGCAGTGGATCCGGGACTACAAGAACAGATACGCAGTATTTT
>TRBJ1-1|-|TRBV5-4
CASSLALNTEAFF
TGTGCCAGCAGCTTGGCTCTGAACACTGAAGCTTTCTTT
>TRBJ1-1|TRBD1|TRBV10-1
CATRRRTGANTEAFF
TGCGCCACCAGAAGGCGGACAGGGGCGAACACTGAAGCTTTCTTT
>TRBJ2-7|-|TRBV19
CARTTREQYF
TGTGCCAGGACAACTCGCGAGCAGTACTTC
>TRBJ1-5|-|TRBV18
CASSPQKGNQPQHF
TGTGCCAGCTCACCACAAAAGGGGAATCAGCCCCAGCATTTT
>TRBJ2-5|TRBD2|TRBV7-6
CASSTPASGSETQYF
TGTGCCAGCAGCACACCCGCTAGCGGGAGCGAGACCCAGTACTTC
>TRBJ1-1|-|TRBV7-9
CASSLAGRRETEAFF
TGTGCCAGCAGCTTAGCAGGGAGGCGGGAGACTGAAGCTTTCTTT
>TRBJ2-7|TRBD2|TRBV25-1
CASSVGTSSHEQYF
TGTGCCAGCAGTGTCGGGACTAGCTCCCACGAGCAGTACTTC
>TRBJ2-2|-|TRBV2
CASSVRGVPVVTGELFF
TGTGCCAGCAGTGTACGGGGAGTTCCGGTAGTAACCGGGGAGCTGTTTTTT
>TRBJ2-2|-|TRBV9
CASSVAVGRDTGELFF
TGTGCCAGCAGCGTAGCGGTGGGGCGCGACACCGGGGAGCTGTTTTTT
>TRBJ1-2|TRBD1|TRBV7-8
CASSQMGTGGYGYTF
TGTGCCAGCAGCCAAATGGGGACAGGGGGGTATGGCTACACCTTC
>TRBJ2-7|-|TRBV5-4
CASSSRRGLDYEQYF
TGTGCCAGCAGCTCCCGACGGGGACTTGACTACGAGCAGTACTTC
>TRBJ1-2|-|TRBV15
CATSRGRDPRYGYTF
TGTGCCACCAGCAGAGGGAGGGACCCACGATATGGCTACACCTTC
>TRBJ2-3|TRBD1|TRBV6-1
CASMVGQKIYTQYF
TGTGCCAGCATGGTGGGACAGAAGATTTATACGCAGTATTTT
>TRBJ2-5|-|TRBV5-8
CASSLIRGSAGETQYF
TGTGCCAGCAGCTTGATTAGGGGCTCTGCGGGGGAGACCCAGTACTTC
>TRBJ1-4|TRBD1|TRBV5-6
CASSLQGAANEKLFF
TGTGCCAGCAGCTTGCAGGGGGCGGCTAATGAAAAACTGTTTTTT
>TRBJ2-3|TRBD2|TRBV11-3
CASSRRERTTDTQYF
TGTGCCAGCAGTCGGCGGGAGAGGACTACAGATACGCAGTATTTT
>TRBJ2-7|TRBD2|TRBV15
CATQKGGRALGEQYF
TGTGCCACTCAAAAGGGCGGGAGGGCCTTAGGCGAGCAGTACTTC
>TRBJ1-1|-|TRBV6-1
CASSEPPERAFF
TGTGCCAGCAGTGAACCCCCCGAGCGGGCTTTCTTT
>TRBJ1-2|-|TRBV5-4
CASSSGVIYGYTF
TGTGCCAGCAGCTCCGGGGTGATTTATGGCTACACCTTC
>TRBJ2-7|TRBD1|TRBV11-2
CASRAPGTGGFDEQYF
TGTGCCAGCAGAGCCCCCGGGACAGGGGGATTCGACGAGCAGTACTTC
>TRBJ1-2|TRBD1|TRBV5-1
CASSRQGAQSYGYTF
TGCGCCAGCAGCCGACAGGGGGCACAATCCTATGGCTACACCTTC
>TRBJ2-7|TRBD2|TRBV6-1
CASQREGLYEQYF
TGTGCCAGCCAGCGGGAGGGCCTGTACGAGCAGTACTTC
>TRBJ2-2|-|TRBV30
CAWSPGDPLDGELFF
TGTGCCTGGAGCCCGGGTGACCCATTGGACGGGGAGCTGTTTTTT
>TRBJ2-7|TRBD2|TRBV11-3
CASSSRGLAGPFNYEQYF
TGTGCCAGCAGTTCAAGGGGACTAGCGGGACCCTTCAACTACGAGCAGTACTTC
>TRBJ2-7|TRBD2|TRBV10-3
CAITGLAGEAEQYF
TGTGCCATCACCGGACTAGCGGGAGAAGCCGAGCAGTACTTC
>TRBJ2-7|-|TRBV6-5
CASSQDYYEQYF
TGTGCCAGCAGCCAAGACTACTACGAGCAGTACTTC
>TRBJ2-3|TRBD2|TRBV4-1
CASSPPIAGAVGTDTQYF
TGCGCCAGCAGCCCACCAATAGCGGGAGCAGTTGGCACAGATACGCAGTATTTT
>TRBJ1-4|-|TRBV11-3
CASSRPGGTYKTNEKLFF
TGTGCCAGCAGCCGACCCGGGGGGACCTACAAAACTAATGAAAAACTGTTTTTT
>TRBJ1-1|-|TRBV19
CASSIDRSVTKAFF
TGTGCCAGTAGTATAGATCGGTCAGTGACTAAAGCTTTCTTT
>TRBJ1-5|TRBD1|TRBV27
CASSRWDRDAPQHF
TGTGCCAGCAGTAGGTGGGACAGGGATGCGCCCCAGCATTTT
>TRBJ2-3|-|TRBV7-2
CASNYYGSITDTQYF
TGTGCCAGCAACTACTACGGGAGCATTACAGATACGCAGTATTTT
>TRBJ1-1|TRBD1|TRBV5-4
CASSLAMTGGSEAFF
TGTGCCAGCAGCTTGGCAATGACAGGGGGCTCTGAAGCTTTCTTT
>TRBJ1-4|TRBD1|TRBV4-3
CASGRLGQGDEKLFF
TGCGCCAGCGGCCGGCTGGGACAGGGAGATGAAAAACTGTTTTTT
>TRBJ2-7|-|TRBV5-1
CASSPTGTYEQYF
TGCGCCAGCAGCCCAACAGGTACCTACGAGCAGTACTTC
>TRBJ1-5|-|TRBV28
CASSFSRGGRQPQHF
TGTGCCAGCAGTTTCTCCAGGGGAGGGAGACAGCCCCAGCATTTT
>TRBJ2-7|TRBD2|TRBV7-6
CASSYSSGNYEQYF
TGTGCCAGCAGCTACTCTAGCGGGAACTACGAGCAGTACTTC
>TRBJ2-1|TRBD2|TRBV5-1
CASSSGTSHNEQFF
TGCGCCAGCAGCTCCGGGACTAGTCACAATGAGCAGTTCTTC
>TRBJ2-1|-|TRBV2
CASSPTPRTIHNEQFF
TGTGCCAGCAGCCCGACACCCAGGACTATTCACAATGAGCAGTTCTTC
>TRBJ1-2|-|TRBV19
CASQRANRTLSGYTF
TGTGCCAGCCAAAGGGCCAATCGGACACTCAGTGGCTACACCTTC
>TRBJ2-5|-|TRBV5-6
CASSPESQETQYF
TGTGCCAGCAGCCCCGAGTCACAAGAGACCCAGTACTTC
>TRBJ1-4|-|TRBV11-2
CASSSPPGVGGEKLFF
TGTGCCAGCAGCTCCCCCCCAGGGGTGGGGGGGGAAAAACTGTTTTTT
>TRBJ1-2|-|TRBV11-2
CASSPGGFGYTF
TGTGCCAGCAGCCCAGGTGGTTTTGGCTACACCTTC
>TRBJ1-1|-|TRBV18
CASSPSSGLTEAFF
TGTGCCAGCTCACCATCCTCAGGTCTAACTGAAGCTTTCTTT
>TRBJ1-1|-|TRBV9
CASSVVDSTEAFF
TGTGCCAGCAGCGTAGTTGACAGCACTGAAGCTTTCTTT
>TRBJ2-3|TRBD1|TRBV5-4
CASSSRDRGADTQYF
TGTGCCAGCAGCTCCAGGGACAGGGGGGCAGATACGCAGTATTTT
>TRBJ1-1|-|TRBV19
CASSRTDWTEAFF
TGTGCCAGTAGTCGGACAGACTGGACTGAAGCTTTCTTT
>TRBJ1-6|-|TRBV6-5
CASSYSPRAYNSPLHF
TGTGCCAGCAGTTACTCCCCCAGGGCCTATAATTCACCCCTCCACTTT
>TRBJ2-2|-|TRBV5-6
CASSLEPRVGGELFF
TGTGCCAGCAGCTTGGAGCCCAGGGTGGGCGGGGAGCTGTTTTTT
>TRBJ2-3|TRBD1|TRBV28
CASSYATGDVADTQYF
TGTGCCAGCAGTTACGCTACAGGGGATGTTGCAGATACGCAGTATTTT
>TRBJ2-7|-|TRBV5-4
CASSLRGRVYEQYF
TGTGCCAGCAGCTTACGAGGTCGGGTCTACGAGCAGTACTTC